One and the same sample provided the 8 T cell receptor beta chains below, sequenced in a study of blood T cell repertoires in COVID-19. Measured with immunoSEQ multiplex PCR; TCRdb has only the in-frame clones, and not every one. Of some 140,000 clones in the sample, around 82% are singletons; the top ten hold under 7%. Sequencing was carried out using PBMCs or T cells enriched from blood (not recorded which). Every receptor here comes from a man aged 35 to 55 with acute COVID-19.

V usage is TRBV7-2 and J usage is TRBJ2-5; TRBD2 aligns across 13 bases. CDR1 is SGHTA and CDR2 is FQGNSA in the germline V gene. Trimming cost V 5 bases and J 5 bases; bases outside gene matches: 8. CDR3 length equals 16 residues. This CDR3 reads CASSPELAGGRETQYF. CDR3 DNA sequence: TGTGCCAGCAGCCCGGAACTAGCGGGAGGGCGTGAGACCCAGTACTTC.

This clone was recorded once. The chain joins TRBV10-3 to TRBJ1-4; TRBD1 matches 8 bases. There are 15 residues in the CDR3. CDR1 and CDR2 (germline): ENHRY, SYGVKD. Germline trimming cut 4 bases from V and 8 bases from J; bases unmatched to any gene: 9. CDR3 sequence (DNA): TGTGCCATCAGTGTAAGGGCGGGACAGGACGAAAAACTGTTTTTT. Translating gives CAISVRAGQDEKLFF.

This chain joins TRBV30 and TRBJ1-1; TRBD1 aligns across 8 bases. Germline values: CDR1 GTSNPN, CDR2 SVGIG (reference sequence). The CDR3 contains 13 residues. The trim removed 4 bases at V and 4 bases at J, leaving 5 bases unmatched. The CDR3, as DNA: TGTGCCTGGACAGGGGGCGCAGGCACTGAAGCTTTCTTT. Translated, it gives CAWTGGAGTEAFF.

The chain uses TRBV4-1 and TRBJ1-3; 9 positions agree with TRBD1. Germline loops: CDR1 MGHRA, CDR2 YSYEKL. CDR3 length equals 15 residues. V trimming: 4 bases; J trimming: 4 bases; junction bases outside the gene matches: 5. The CDR3 DNA reads as TGCGCCAGCAGCCCCGGGACAGGGACGGGAAACACCATATATTTT. Its protein is CASSPGTGTGNTIYF.

The rearrangement joins TRBV6-5 to TRBJ1-1; D unclear. The CDR3 length is 11 residues. The V gene's germline CDR1 is MNHEY and CDR2 SVGAGI. V shed 10 bases and J shed 3 bases, with 9 bases lying between them. Here the CDR3 DNA reads TGTGCCACCCGCCGGGACACTGAAGCTTTCTTT. This translates into CATRRDTEAFF.

This rearrangement joins TRBV4-1 to TRBJ1-2; 8 bases align to TRBD1. The junction had 3 bases not matched to a gene; V was cut back by 0 bases and J by 3 bases. The CDR3 consists of 15 residues. Germline V gives CDR1 MGHRA, CDR2 YSYEKL. The DNA for the CDR3 is TGCGCCAGCAGCCAAGATCGGACAGGGTACTATGGCTACACCTTC. This encodes CASSQDRTGYYGYTF.

The CDR3 loop is CASSPPVAAGGNEQFF. DNA of the CDR3: TGTGCCAGCAGCCCCCCCGTGGCCGCTGGTGGCAATGAGCAGTTCTTC. The chain couples TRBV7-9 to TRBJ2-1; D unclear. The CDR3 is 16 residues long. CDR1 SEHNR and CDR2 FQNEAQ come from the germline V gene (reference sequence). V shed 5 bases and J shed 6 bases, with 20 bases lying between them.

V usage is TRBV24-1 and J usage is TRBJ2-1; 11 nucleotides align to TRBD1. This CDR3 contains 15 residues. In germline, CDR1 is KGHDR, CDR2 SFDVKD. V lost 5 bases to trimming and J lost 2 bases; unmatched junction nucleotides: 1. CDR3 loop: CATSVGQGAYNEQFF. For the CDR3, the DNA is TGTGCCACCAGTGTGGGACAGGGGGCCTACAATGAGCAGTTCTTC.